This T cell receptor (beta chain) was recorded in a study of cytomegalovirus exposure and HLA in healthy donors. V lost 4 bases to trimming and J lost 0 bases, with 10 bases between them. The CDR3 is 14 residues long. Germline V lookup: CDR1 SGHDT, CDR2 YYEEEE. The donors were members of the roughly 120-subject validation cohort (separate from the approximately 670-subject first cohort). The study, taken as a whole, reports: Most TCRs appeared rarely, but some public TCRs recurred in many donors. According to the study, roughly 160 TCR beta chains were cytomegalovirus-associated.

The table came from immunoSEQ multiplex PCR; TCRdb's copy has only in-frame clones and leaves some out. The sample holds approximately 120,000 clones, over 90% seen once. With regard to this clone: Its antigen is undetermined.

This clonotype originated in a young woman in good health and CMV-seronegative. The chain couples TRBV5-6 to TRBJ1-1; D gene unclear. Sequencing was carried out using PBMCs. Here the CDR3 reads CASSPVTMNTEAFF. CDR3 sequence (DNA): TGTGCCAGCAGCCCGGTAACCATGAACACTGAAGCTTTCTTT.